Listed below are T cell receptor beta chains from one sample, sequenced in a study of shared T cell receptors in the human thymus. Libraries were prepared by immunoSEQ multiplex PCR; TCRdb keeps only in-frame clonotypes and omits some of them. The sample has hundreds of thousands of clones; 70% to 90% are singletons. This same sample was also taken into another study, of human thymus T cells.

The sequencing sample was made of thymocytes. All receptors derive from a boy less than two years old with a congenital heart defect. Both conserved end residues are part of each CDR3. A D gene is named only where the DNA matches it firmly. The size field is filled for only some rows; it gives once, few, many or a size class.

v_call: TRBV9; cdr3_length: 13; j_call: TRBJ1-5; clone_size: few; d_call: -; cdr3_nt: TGTGCCAGCAGCGTGGACAGTTTACAGCCCCAGCATTTT; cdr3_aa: CASSVDSLQPQHF
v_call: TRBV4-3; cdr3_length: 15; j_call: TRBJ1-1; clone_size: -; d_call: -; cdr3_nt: TGCGCCAGCAGCCAAGCGGCAGGTCAGAACACTGAAGCTTTCTTT; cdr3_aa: CASSQAAGQNTEAFF
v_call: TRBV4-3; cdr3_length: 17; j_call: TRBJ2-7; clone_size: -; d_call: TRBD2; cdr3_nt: TGCGCCAGCAGCCAAGATAAGGGCGACGGGGAGGGCTACGAGCAGTACTTC; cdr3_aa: CASSQDKGDGEGYEQYF
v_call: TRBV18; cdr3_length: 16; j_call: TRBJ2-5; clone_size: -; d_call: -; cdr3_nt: TGTGCCAGCTCACCACCGACGGGGTCCCACCAAGAGACCCAGTACTTC; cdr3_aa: CASSPPTGSHQETQYF
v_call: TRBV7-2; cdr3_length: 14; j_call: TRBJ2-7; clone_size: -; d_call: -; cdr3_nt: TGTGCCAGCAGCCCAGACGCAGCGGCAAACGAGCAGTACTTC; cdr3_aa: CASSPDAAANEQYF
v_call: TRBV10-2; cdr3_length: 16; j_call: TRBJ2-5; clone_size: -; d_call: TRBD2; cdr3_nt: TGCGCCAGCGGGGAAAGGACTAGCGGGATGAATGAGACCCAGTACTTC; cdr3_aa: CASGERTSGMNETQYF
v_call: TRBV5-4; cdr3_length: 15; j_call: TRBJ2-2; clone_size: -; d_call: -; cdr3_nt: TGTGCCAGCAGCTTCCCCAGGGTGGACACCGGGGAGCTGTTTTTT; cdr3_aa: CASSFPRVDTGELFF
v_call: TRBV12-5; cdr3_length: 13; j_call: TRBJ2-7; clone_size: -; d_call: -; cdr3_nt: TGTGCTAGTGGTTTCGACAGCCCCTACGAGCAGTACTTC; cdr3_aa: CASGFDSPYEQYF
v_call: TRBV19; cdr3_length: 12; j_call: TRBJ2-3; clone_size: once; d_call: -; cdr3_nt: TGTGCCAGTAGACGGAGCACAGATACGCAGTATTTT; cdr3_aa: CASRRSTDTQYF
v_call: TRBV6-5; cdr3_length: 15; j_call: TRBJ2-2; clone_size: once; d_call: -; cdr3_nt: TGTGCCAGCTTGCGTGCGGCAGAGAACACCGGGGAGCTGTTTTTT; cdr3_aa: CASLRAAENTGELFF
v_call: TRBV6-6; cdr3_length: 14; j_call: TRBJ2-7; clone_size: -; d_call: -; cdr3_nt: TGTGCCAGCAGTTACCGACTGAATCCCTACGAGCAGTACTTC; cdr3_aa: CASSYRLNPYEQYF
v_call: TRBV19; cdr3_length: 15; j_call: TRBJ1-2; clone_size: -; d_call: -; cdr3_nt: TGTGCCAGTAGTAGCCCGAGATCCTTTAACTATGGCTACACCTTC; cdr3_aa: CASSSPRSFNYGYTF
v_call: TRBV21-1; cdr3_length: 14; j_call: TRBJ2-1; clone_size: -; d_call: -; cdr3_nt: TGTGCCAGCCACCGGGACAGGGCCTACAATGAGCAGTTCTTC; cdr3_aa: CASHRDRAYNEQFF
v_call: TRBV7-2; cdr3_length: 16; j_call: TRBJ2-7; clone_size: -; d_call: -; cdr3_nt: TGTGCCAGCAGCTTAGCGTGGGGTGACACTAGTTACGAGCAGTACTTC; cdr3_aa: CASSLAWGDTSYEQYF
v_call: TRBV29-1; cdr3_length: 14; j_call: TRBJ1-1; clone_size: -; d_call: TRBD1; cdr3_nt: TGCAGCGCCGCGCGGTGGACAGGGAACACTGAAGCTTTCTTT; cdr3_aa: CSAARWTGNTEAFF
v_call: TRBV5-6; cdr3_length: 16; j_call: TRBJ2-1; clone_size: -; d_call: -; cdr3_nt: TGTGCCAGCAGCTTGGCCCCAGGGTCCCCCTACAATGAGCAGTTCTTC; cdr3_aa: CASSLAPGSPYNEQFF
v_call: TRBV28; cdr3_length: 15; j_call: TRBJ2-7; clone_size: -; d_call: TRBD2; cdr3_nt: TGTGCCAGCAGTTTATCCCCGGGGGGGATCGGAGAGCAGTACTTC; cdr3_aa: CASSLSPGGIGEQYF
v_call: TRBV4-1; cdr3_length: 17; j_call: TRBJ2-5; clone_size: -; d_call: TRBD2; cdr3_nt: TGCGCCAGCAGCCAGCCCCGGCTAGCGGGGGGCCATCCTTCCATATACTTC; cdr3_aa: CASSQPRLAGGHPSIYF
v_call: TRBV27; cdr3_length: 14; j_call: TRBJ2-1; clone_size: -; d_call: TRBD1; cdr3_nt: TGTGCCAGCATTCCGACAGGGAGTATCAATGAGCAGTTCTTC; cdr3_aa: CASIPTGSINEQFF
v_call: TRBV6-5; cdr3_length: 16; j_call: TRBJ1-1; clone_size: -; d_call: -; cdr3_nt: TGTGCCAGCAGTTACTCTTTCGGTTGTGAAAACACTGAAGCTTTCTTT; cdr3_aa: CASSYSFGCENTEAFF
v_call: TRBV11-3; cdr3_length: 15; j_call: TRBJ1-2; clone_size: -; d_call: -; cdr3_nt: TGTGCCAGCAGCTTAGGGACAGACTTTATAGGGGGCTACACCTTC; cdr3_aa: CASSLGTDFIGGYTF
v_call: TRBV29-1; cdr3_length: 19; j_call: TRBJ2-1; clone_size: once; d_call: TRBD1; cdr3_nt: TGCAGCGTTGAACAGGACAGGGGCAATGACTGGCGAGGACGCAATGAGCAGTTCTTC; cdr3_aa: CSVEQDRGNDWRGRNEQFF
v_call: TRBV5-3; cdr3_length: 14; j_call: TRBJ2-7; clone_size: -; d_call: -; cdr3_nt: TGTGCCAGAATGTTACAGACTATCTCCTACGAGCAGTACTTC; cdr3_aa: CARMLQTISYEQYF
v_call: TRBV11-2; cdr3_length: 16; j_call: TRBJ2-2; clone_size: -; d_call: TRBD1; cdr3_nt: TGTGCCAGCAGCTGGACTGGGACAGGGATTCCCGGGGAGCTGTTTTTT; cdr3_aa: CASSWTGTGIPGELFF
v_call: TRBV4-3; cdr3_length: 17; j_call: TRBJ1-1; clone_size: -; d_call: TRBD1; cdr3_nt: TGCGCCAGCAGCCCAAGAACACAGGGGACACAAAACACTGAAGCTTTCTTT; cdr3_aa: CASSPRTQGTQNTEAFF